Presented here are 28 T cell receptor beta chains from one specimen sequenced in a study of shared clonotypes between healthy human individuals. Clones were read by immunoSEQ multiplex PCR, and TCRdb kept only the in-frame ones, dropping some. The table shows about 770,000 clones, with over 55% occurring only once. Material: memory CD4+ T cells sorted from blood. Subset noted: CD45RA-negative fraction. Receptors originate from a woman younger than 45 in good health.

This sequence joins TRBV13 and TRBJ1-2; 7 nucleotides line up with TRBD1. The CDR3 contains 16 residues. J lost 3 bases, V lost 4 bases, and 11 bases had no gene match. Germline CDR1 reads PRHDT; CDR2 reads FYEKMQ (reference sequence). CDR3 sequence (DNA): TGTGCCAGCAGCTACTCCGGGACAGCGAACTACTATGGCTACACCTTC. The encoded protein is CASSYSGTANYYGYTF.

The rearrangement links TRBV27 to TRBJ2-2, with no clear D. Trimming removed 5 bases from V and 6 bases from J, with 10 bases in between. The CDR3 is made up of 13 amino acids. In germline, CDR1 is MNHEY, CDR2 SMNVEV (reference sequence). CDR3 bases: TGTGCCAGCAGTCTCCCGGTTTCCGGGGAGCTGTTTTTT. Its translation: CASSLPVSGELFF.

The V gene is TRBV5-4, the J gene TRBJ1-4; tentatively, D is TRBD1 (5 bases). Germline CDR1 and CDR2: SGHNT and YYREEE (reference sequence). V was shortened by 6 bases and J by 8 bases, with 11 bases between the two germline ends. This CDR3 has 12 residues. The chain's CDR3 is CASKGEGEKLFF. The CDR3, as DNA: TGTGCCAGCAAGGGTGAGGGGGAAAAACTGTTTTTT.

The J gene is TRBJ2-3, the V gene TRBV2, with 8 bases matching TRBD1. The CDR3 totals 14 residues. Germline assignment: CDR1 SNHLY and CDR2 FYNNEI. V shed 4 bases and J 4 bases; nucleotides not matched to a gene: 4. CDR3 loop: CASSVQGGPDTQYF. For the CDR3, the DNA is TGTGCCAGCAGTGTACAGGGGGGCCCAGATACGCAGTATTTT.

V is TRBV10-3 and J is TRBJ1-1; 8 bases are shared with TRBD1. The CDR3 loop spans 13 amino acids. CDR1 and CDR2 (germline): ENHRY, SYGVKD. V dropped 4 bases and J dropped 5; count of bases not matched to a gene: 3. The CDR3 bases are TGTGCCATCAGTGGGACAGGGTTGACTGAAGCTTTCTTT. This encodes CAISGTGLTEAFF.

This clone was counted only a few times. V is TRBV20-1 and J is TRBJ2-3; D ambiguous. CDR1 is DFQATT and CDR2 is SNEGSKA in the germline V gene (reference sequence). The germline V and J ends were trimmed by 7 bases and 1 base, with 6 bases remaining between them. This CDR3 region has 11 residues. The CDR3 reads CSGWRTDTQYF. The CDR3 coding sequence is TGCAGTGGGTGGCGCACAGATACGCAGTATTTT.

The chain recombines TRBV18 with TRBJ2-7; 10 bases match TRBD1. The germline CDR1 and CDR2 sequences are KGHSH and LQKENI. The CDR3 contains 14 residues. The V gene end was trimmed by 4 bases and the J gene end by 2 bases; junction bases not matched to a gene: 2. CDR3 sequence reads: CASSQGQGAYEQYF. CDR3 DNA sequence: TGTGCCAGCTCACAAGGACAGGGGGCCTACGAGCAGTACTTC.

Concerning this clone: Different DNA sequences within this sample yield the same CDR3. The CDR3 spells CASSFGTENTGELFF. As DNA, the CDR3 is TGCGCCAGCAGCTTTGGGACAGAAAACACCGGGGAGCTGTTTTTT. The chain combines TRBV5-1 with TRBJ2-2, with TRBD1 identical over 7 bases. The CDR3 runs to 15 residues. Germline CDR1 SGHRS, CDR2 YFSETQ. The junction had 3 bases not matched to a gene; V was cut back by 2 bases and J by 2 bases.

Comments on this clone: The junction shows a germline mismatch at one end, possibly a read error. The chain links TRBV6-5 to TRBJ2-7; 8 nucleotides line up with TRBD1. CDR1 MNHEY and CDR2 SVGAGI come from the germline V gene. The CDR3 has 14 residues. CDR3 amino acids: CASSYSSGQGVLDF. CDR3 nucleotides: TGTGCCAGCAGTTACTCAAGCGGACAGGGTGTTCTGGACTTC.

The chain is built from TRBV5-1 and TRBJ2-1; D is unresolved. Trimming cost V 2 bases and J 1 base, with 13 bases left between them. The V gene's germline CDR1 is SGHRS and CDR2 YFSETQ. This CDR3 region has 16 residues. The CDR3 sequence is CASSLTSPPSYNEQFF. CDR3 coding DNA: TGCGCCAGCAGCTTAACAAGTCCGCCGTCCTACAATGAGCAGTTCTTC.

The CDR3 loop is CASRGLSFNEQYF. Written as DNA, the CDR3 is TGTGCCAGCAGGGGACTATCTTTCAACGAGCAGTACTTC. The V gene is TRBV6-1, the J gene TRBJ2-7, with 7 bases that match TRBD2. With V trimmed by 6 bases and J by 5 bases, 7 bases remained unmatched. The CDR3 contains 13 residues. Germline V CDR1 and CDR2: MNHNS, SASEGT.

The chain employs TRBV7-9 and TRBJ2-2; a possible D gene is TRBD2 (6 bases). Trimming took 5 bases from V and 4 from J, leaving 14 bases between them. The CDR3 spans 15 residues. CDR1 is SEHNR and CDR2 is FQNEAQ in the germline V gene (reference sequence). The CDR3 DNA reads TGTGCCAGCAGCCAATCACCGACTAGCACCGGGGAGCTGTTTTTT. It codes for CASSQSPTSTGELFF.

This rearrangement joins TRBV5-1 to TRBJ1-1, with a tentative D call TRBD1 (5 bases). This CDR3 contains 16 residues. CDR1 is SGHRS, CDR2 YFSETQ, per germline. V lost 2 bases, J lost 1 base, and 15 bases lay in between. CDR3: CASSLGRGSRNTEAFF. The DNA of the CDR3 is TGCGCCAGCAGCTTAGGACGGGGGAGTCGGAACACTGAAGCTTTCTTT.

The chain links TRBV19 to TRBJ2-1, with 8 bases fitting TRBD2. This CDR3 has 17 amino acids. J lost 0 bases, V lost 5 bases, and 9 bases had no gene match. Germline V CDR1 and CDR2: LNHDA, SQIVND (reference sequence). CDR3: CASSARGSGSSYNEQFF. DNA of the CDR3: TGTGCCAGTAGTGCGCGGGGAAGCGGGAGCTCCTACAATGAGCAGTTCTTC. The full variable domain, with the rest looked up from reference TRBV19 and TRBJ2-1, is DGGITQSPKYLFRKEGQNVTLSCEQNLNHDAMYWYRQDPGQGLRLIYYSQIVNDFQKGDIAEGYSVSREKKESFPLTVTSAQKNPTAFYLCASSARGSGSSYNEQFFGPGTRLTVL.

The genes are TRBV30 and TRBJ1-1, with D unresolved. V was trimmed by 5 bases and J by 11 bases, leaving 15 bases between them. The CDR3 is 11 amino acids. Germline CDR1 GTSNPN, CDR2 SVGIG (reference sequence). DNA of the CDR3: TGTGCCTGGGCGTCCCCATTCAGTGCTTTCTTT. It yields the protein CAWASPFSAFF.

This rearrangement joins TRBV18 to TRBJ1-1; D call uncertain. The CDR3 is 16 amino acids. Germline loops: CDR1 KGHSH, CDR2 LQKENI. V lost 5 bases and J 1 base, leaving 17 bases between the germline ends. CDR3 in DNA: TGTGCCAGCTCAACGGCCCTAGACCTACCGAACACTGAAGCTTTCTTT. This sequence encodes CASSTALDLPNTEAFF.

This clone came up once. The CDR3 DNA sequence: TGCGCCAGTATGGGGGACAGGGGCTACGAGCAGTACTTC. It is translated as CASMGDRGYEQYF. V and J are TRBV5-1 and TRBJ2-7, with 10 bases aligning to TRBD1. The CDR3 has 13 amino acids. With 8 bases clipped from V and 3 bases from J, the junction kept 5 bases outside the gene matches. CDR1 SGHRS and CDR2 YFSETQ come from the germline V gene.

The gene calls are TRBV5-1 and TRBJ2-7; D may correspond to TRBD1 or TRBD2 (6 bases each). The CDR3 runs 14 residues. V lost 3 bases and J 6 bases, leaving 16 bases between the germline ends. Per the germline V gene, CDR1 is SGHRS and CDR2 is YFSETQ. CDR3 residues: CASSSGVGGSEQYF. The CDR3 coding sequence is TGCGCCAGCAGCTCCGGCGTGGGGGGCTCCGAGCAGTACTTC.

V and J are TRBV25-1 and TRBJ2-3; 11 bases fit TRBD2. There are 18 residues in the CDR3. Germline CDR1 and CDR2: MGHDK and SYGVNS. The junction had 16 bases not matched to a gene; V was cut back by 9 bases and J by 2 bases. The CDR3 DNA sequence: TGTGCCAGTTCCGGGACTAGCGGAACCCCCCTCCACACAGATACGCAGTATTTT. It is translated as CASSGTSGTPLHTDTQYF.

In its sample, this clone was seen a few times. The rearrangement links TRBV28 to TRBJ1-1, with 10 bases fitting TRBD1. Germline loops: CDR1 MDHEN, CDR2 SYDVKM. J gave up 3 bases and V 5 bases, and 6 bases lay outside the gene matches. CDR3 length equals 15 residues. CDR3 in DNA: TGTGCCAGCAGTCCCCTCGACAGGGGGCACACTGAAGCTTTCTTT. Its protein product is CASSPLDRGHTEAFF.

This clone has a single count. The rearrangement uses TRBV18 and TRBJ1-2; 8 nucleotides agree with TRBD1. Per germline, CDR1 KGHSH and CDR2 LQKENI. The CDR3 runs 14 residues. V gave up 0 bases and J gave up 7 bases; unmatched junction bases: 4. The CDR3 nucleotides are TGTGCCAGCTCACCACCGGACAGGGTCGTTGGCTACACCTTC. Protein sequence: CASSPPDRVVGYTF.

This rearrangement joins TRBV30 to TRBJ2-3; 7 bases align to TRBD2. The CDR3 has 14 amino acids. CDR1 and CDR2 (germline): GTSNPN, SVGIG (reference sequence). V lost 5 bases and J lost 2; bases outside the gene matches: 7. In nucleotides, the CDR3 is TGTGCCTGGGCCGGACTAGGGAACACAGATACGCAGTATTTT. Protein product: CAWAGLGNTDTQYF.

This clone came up once. The genes are TRBV28 and TRBJ1-5; D remains ambiguous. CDR1 is MDHEN and CDR2 is SYDVKM in the germline V gene. Trimming cost V 6 bases and J 9 bases, with 18 bases left between them. CDR3 size: 14 residues. DNA for the CDR3: TGTGCCAGCAGGACGATTGACTTCCGGGGGCCCCAGCATTTT. It specifies CASRTIDFRGPQHF.

The V gene is TRBV13, the J gene TRBJ2-1; 8 bases match TRBD2. With V trimmed by 8 bases and J by 1 base, 10 bases remained unmatched. Germline lookup yields CDR1 PRHDT and CDR2 FYEKMQ (reference sequence). There are 16 residues in the CDR3. CDR3 in amino acids: CASGRGSGSSYNEQFF. The CDR3 coding sequence is TGTGCCAGCGGTCGGGGGAGCGGGAGTTCCTACAATGAGCAGTTCTTC.

This chain connects TRBV21-1 to TRBJ2-7; the table assigns TRBD1, which was not confirmed against the DNA. TRBV21-1 is a listed pseudogene. The CDR3 is made up of 15 amino acids. The CDR3: CASSNWDRGQYEQYF. CDR3 coding DNA: TGTGCCAGCAGCAACTGGGACAGGGGGCAATACGAGCAGTACTTC.

The chain links TRBV7-9 to TRBJ1-4; no definite D call. The germline CDR1 and CDR2 sequences are SEHNR and FQNEAQ (reference sequence). V dropped 4 bases and J dropped 7 bases, with 7 bases sitting between them. The CDR3 has 12 residues. Here the CDR3 reads CASSSSTEKLFF. For the CDR3, the DNA is TGTGCCAGCAGCTCCTCAACTGAAAAACTGTTTTTT.

The sample holds a few counts of this clone. The chain couples TRBV10-2 to TRBJ2-1; TRBD2 aligns across 8 bases. Germline CDR1 WSHSY, CDR2 SAAADI. The CDR3 is 17 amino acids. V shed 3 bases and J 8 bases; nucleotides not matched to a gene: 15. The CDR3, as DNA: TGCGCCAGCAGTGACCCGTTTAGCGGGGCCCCCGGGGATGAGCAGTTCTTC. Amino acid sequence: CASSDPFSGAPGDEQFF.

Note on this clone: This CDR3 is also generated by other DNA sequences in the sample. DNA of the CDR3: TGTGCCTGGAGTGTAACAGGCAATCAGCCCCAGCATTTT. This encodes CAWSVTGNQPQHF. The chain recombines TRBV30 with TRBJ1-5; no clear D gene. The CDR3 is 13 amino acids. Trimming left V 0 bases short and J 2 bases short, with 5 bases between. Germline-derived CDR1 and CDR2 are GTSNPN and SVGIG (reference sequence). Supplemented by reference TRBV30 and TRBJ1-5, the full variable domain reads SQTIHQWPATLVQPVGSPLSLECTVEGTSNPNLYWYRQAAGRGLQLLFYSVGIGQISSEVPQNLSASRPQDRQFILSSKKLLLSDSGFYLCAWSVTGNQPQHFGDGTRLSIL.